This record concerns one T cell receptor beta chain sequence. Time point here: pretreatment peripheral blood. This sample is part of a study of PD-L1 blockade in urothelial cancer. This table comes from immunoSEQ multiplex PCR, and its TCRdb copy is limited to in-frame clones, with some not included. The sample yields some 120,000 clones, 70% to 85% seen once. Per germline, CDR1 SNHLY and CDR2 FYNNEI. With 5 bases removed from V and 7 bases from J, the gap between germline ends came to 8 bases. This CDR3 contains 11 residues. Sequencing was performed on PBMCs, taken around atezolizumab (anti-PD-L1) treatment. V usage is TRBV2 and J usage is TRBJ1-1; D is unclear. This TCR came from a man aged 50 to 59 with urothelial cancer. The CDR3 protein is CASSYSSEAFF. The CDR3 bases are TGTGCCAGCAGTTATAGCAGTGAAGCTTTCTTT. The variable domain in full, completed from reference TRBV2 and TRBJ1-1, reads EPEVTQTPSHQVTQMGQEVILRCVPISNHLYFYWYRQILGQKVEFLVSFYNNEISEKSEIFDDQFSVERPDGSNFTLKIRSTKLEDSAMYFCASSYSSEAFFGQGTRLTVV.